This T cell receptor beta chain was sequenced for a study of identical twins. Findings of the study overall: Modeled out-of-frame TCR alpha sharing in monozygotic twins fell below observed levels.

On this clonotype itself: Its specificity is not known.

One entry per CDR3 protein, called by TCRdb with MiXCR from the 5' RACE reads. The table lists 250,000 or so distinct CDR3 sequences, around 8% of them singletons. Healthy Caucasians made up all donors. Germline CDR1 reads SQVTM; CDR2 reads ANQGSEA. The V end lost 6 bases, the J end lost 8 bases, and 17 bases lay between the germline ends. The CDR3 length is 13 residues. These data also formed part of another study, on yellow fever vaccine responses in identical twins. As reported in that work: Twin vaccine T cell responses reportedly seemed partly convergent, partly personalized.

The clonotype comes from a woman in her late teens or twenties in good health. The gene calls are TRBV29-1 and TRBJ2-1; D could derive from TRBD1 or TRBD2 (6 bases each). Sequenced: CD8+ T cells sorted from blood. CDR3 sequence reads: CSVRGRGSDEQFF. The CDR3 DNA sequence: TGCAGCGTCCGGGGGCGAGGGTCCGATGAGCAGTTCTTC.